The clone carrying this T cell receptor beta chain was detected a few times. Its matching antigen is unknown. TCRdb processed the reads anew with MiXCR; each CDR3 protein has one entry. The sample consists of about 20,000 distinct CDR3 sequences, over 40% of them appearing once. The entry originates in a study of T cell repertoires in cytomegalovirus infection. Overall study context: The authors used CMV epitopes that were HLA-C-restricted (recently identified) and HLA-B-restricted (well studied). Public TCR beta signatures provided an indication of both CMV infection and a matching HLA type. General study findings and limits: Clonotypes of TCR beta that were HLA-C-restricted and CMV-specific dominated the ex vivo response. Frequencies of public TCR beta families were cumulated, and this identified carriers of CMV plus the relevant HLA.

The germline CDR1 and CDR2 sequences are SQVTM and ANQGSEA. The CDR3 totals 14 residues. Trimming took 6 bases from V and 0 from J, leaving 12 bases between them. The source is a human donor in good health (CMV status not recorded). Some clones in this sample may be carry-over from other donors' samples. The J gene is TRBJ1-3, the V gene TRBV29-1; D gene ambiguous. Sequencing used CD8+ T cells from cultured PBMCs, obtained from culture after CMV antigen stimulation. For the CDR3, the DNA is TGCAGCGTCTACGACGGAGTCTCTGGAAACACCATATATTTT. It encodes CSVYDGVSGNTIYF.